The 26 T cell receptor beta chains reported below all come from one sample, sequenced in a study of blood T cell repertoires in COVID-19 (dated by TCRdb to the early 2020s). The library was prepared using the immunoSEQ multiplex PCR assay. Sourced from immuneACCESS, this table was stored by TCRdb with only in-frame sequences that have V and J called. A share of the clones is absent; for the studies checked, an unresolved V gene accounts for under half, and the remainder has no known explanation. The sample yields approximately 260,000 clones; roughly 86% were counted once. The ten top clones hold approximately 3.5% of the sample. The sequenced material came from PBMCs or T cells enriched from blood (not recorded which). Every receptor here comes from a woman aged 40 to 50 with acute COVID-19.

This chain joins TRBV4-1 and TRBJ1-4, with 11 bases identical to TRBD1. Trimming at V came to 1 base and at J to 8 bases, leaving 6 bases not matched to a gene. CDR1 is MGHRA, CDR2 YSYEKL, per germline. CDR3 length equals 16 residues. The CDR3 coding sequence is TGCGCCAGCAGCCAAGGAGGACAGGGGGCAGAGGAAAAACTGTTTTTT. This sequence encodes CASSQGGQGAEEKLFF.

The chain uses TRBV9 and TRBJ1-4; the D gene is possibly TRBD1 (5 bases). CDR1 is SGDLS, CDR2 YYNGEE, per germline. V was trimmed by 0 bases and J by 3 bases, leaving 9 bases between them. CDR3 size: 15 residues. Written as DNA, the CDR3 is TGTGCCAGCAGCGTAGAGGGGAGGCCTAATGAAAAACTGTTTTTT. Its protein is CASSVEGRPNEKLFF.

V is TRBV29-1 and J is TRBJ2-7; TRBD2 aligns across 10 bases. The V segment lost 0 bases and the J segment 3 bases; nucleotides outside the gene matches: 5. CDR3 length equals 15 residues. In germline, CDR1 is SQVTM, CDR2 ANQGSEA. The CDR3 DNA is TGCAGCGTTGAAGAGGGGACTAGCGAGAACTACGAGCAGTACTTC. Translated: CSVEEGTSENYEQYF.

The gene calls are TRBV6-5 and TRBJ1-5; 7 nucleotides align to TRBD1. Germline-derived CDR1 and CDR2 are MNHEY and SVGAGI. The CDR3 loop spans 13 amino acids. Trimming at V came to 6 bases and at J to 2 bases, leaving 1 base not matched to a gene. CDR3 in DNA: TGTGCCAGCAGAGACAGGGGCAATCAGCCCCAGCATTTT. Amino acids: CASRDRGNQPQHF.

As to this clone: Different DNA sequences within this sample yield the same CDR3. As DNA, the CDR3 is TGTGCCAGCAGCCCGTACACCGGGGAGCTGTTTTTT. Encoded protein: CASSPYTGELFF. The chain recombines TRBV9 with TRBJ2-2, with no clear D. The V gene lost 4 bases and the J gene lost 3 bases, with 4 bases spanning the gap. CDR3 length equals 12 residues. The germline V gene has CDR1 SGDLS and CDR2 YYNGEE. Filled out from reference TRBV9 and TRBJ2-2, the complete variable domain reads DSGVTQTPKHLITATGQRVTLRCSPRSGDLSVYWYQQSLDQGLQFLIQYYNGEERAKGNILERFSAQQFPDLHSELNLSSLELGDSALYFCASSPYTGELFFGEGSRLTVL.

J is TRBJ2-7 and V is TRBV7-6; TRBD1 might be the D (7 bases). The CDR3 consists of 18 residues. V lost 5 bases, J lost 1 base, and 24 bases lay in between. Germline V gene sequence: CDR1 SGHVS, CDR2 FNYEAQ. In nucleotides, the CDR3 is TGTGCCAGCAGCGACCAAGGAGGGAGGACAGGTGTATCCTACGAGCAGTACTTC. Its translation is CASSDQGGRTGVSYEQYF.

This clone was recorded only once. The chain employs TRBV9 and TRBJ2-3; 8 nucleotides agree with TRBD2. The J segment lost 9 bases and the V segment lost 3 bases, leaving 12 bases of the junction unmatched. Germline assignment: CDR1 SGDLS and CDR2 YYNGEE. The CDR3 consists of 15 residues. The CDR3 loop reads CASSAGTSEWETQYF. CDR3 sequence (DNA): TGTGCCAGCAGCGCCGGGACTAGTGAGTGGGAGACGCAGTATTTT.

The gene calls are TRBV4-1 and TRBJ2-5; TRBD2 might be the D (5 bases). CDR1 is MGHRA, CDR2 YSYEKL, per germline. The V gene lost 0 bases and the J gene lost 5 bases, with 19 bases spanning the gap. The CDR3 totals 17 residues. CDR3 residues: CASSQDRASGRGETQYF. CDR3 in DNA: TGCGCCAGCAGCCAAGATCGGGCTAGTGGGAGAGGGGAGACCCAGTACTTC.

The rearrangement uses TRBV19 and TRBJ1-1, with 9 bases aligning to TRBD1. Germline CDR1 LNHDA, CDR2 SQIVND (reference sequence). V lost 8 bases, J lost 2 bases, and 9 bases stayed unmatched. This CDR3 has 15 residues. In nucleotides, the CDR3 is TGTGCCAGTCTCAAAGGGGGACAGGGAAACACTGAAGCTTTCTTT. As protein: CASLKGGQGNTEAFF. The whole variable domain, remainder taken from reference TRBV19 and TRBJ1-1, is DGGITQSPKYLFRKEGQNVTLSCEQNLNHDAMYWYRQDPGQGLRLIYYSQIVNDFQKGDIAEGYSVSREKKESFPLTVTSAQKNPTAFYLCASLKGGQGNTEAFFGQGTRLTVV.

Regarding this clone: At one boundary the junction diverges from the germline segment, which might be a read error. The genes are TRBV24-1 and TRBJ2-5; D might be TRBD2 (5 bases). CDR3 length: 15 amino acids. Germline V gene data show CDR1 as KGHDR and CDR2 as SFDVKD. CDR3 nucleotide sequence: TGTGCCACCTTCTCACGAGGCGGGTACCAGGAGACCCAGTACTTC. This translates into CATFSRGGYQETQYF.

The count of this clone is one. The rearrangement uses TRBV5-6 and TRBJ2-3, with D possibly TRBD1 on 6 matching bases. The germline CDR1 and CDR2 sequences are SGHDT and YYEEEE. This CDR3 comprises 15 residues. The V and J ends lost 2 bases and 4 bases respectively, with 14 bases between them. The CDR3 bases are TGTGCCAGCAGCTTAGGGGGATTAAGTTCAGATACGCAGTATTTT. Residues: CASSLGGLSSDTQYF.

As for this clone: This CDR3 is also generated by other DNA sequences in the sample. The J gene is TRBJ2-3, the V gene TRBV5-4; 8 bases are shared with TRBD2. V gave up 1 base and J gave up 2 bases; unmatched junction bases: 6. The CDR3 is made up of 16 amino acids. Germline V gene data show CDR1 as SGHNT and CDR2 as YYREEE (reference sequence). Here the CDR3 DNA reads TGTGCCAGCAGCTTGCAGGCGGGAGGAGACACAGATACGCAGTATTTT. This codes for CASSLQAGGDTDTQYF.

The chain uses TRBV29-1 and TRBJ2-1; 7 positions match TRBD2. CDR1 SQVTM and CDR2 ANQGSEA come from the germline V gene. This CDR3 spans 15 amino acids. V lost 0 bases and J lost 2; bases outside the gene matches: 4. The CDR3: CSVEDPSGTYNEQFF. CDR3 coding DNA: TGCAGCGTTGAAGATCCAAGCGGGACCTACAATGAGCAGTTCTTC.

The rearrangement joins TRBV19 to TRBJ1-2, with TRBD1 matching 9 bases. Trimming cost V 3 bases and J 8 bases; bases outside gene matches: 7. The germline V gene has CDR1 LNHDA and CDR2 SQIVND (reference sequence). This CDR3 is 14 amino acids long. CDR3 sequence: CASSIWTGEGGYTF. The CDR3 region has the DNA TGTGCCAGTAGTATCTGGACAGGGGAAGGCGGCTACACCTTC.

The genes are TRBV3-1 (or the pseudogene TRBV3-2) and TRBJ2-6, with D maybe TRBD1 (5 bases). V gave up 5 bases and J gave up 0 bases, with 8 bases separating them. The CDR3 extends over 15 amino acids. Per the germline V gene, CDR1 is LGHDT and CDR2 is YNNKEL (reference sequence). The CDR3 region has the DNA TGTGCCAGCAGCGGACACCCCTCTGGGGCCAACGTCCTGACTTTC. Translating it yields CASSGHPSGANVLTF.

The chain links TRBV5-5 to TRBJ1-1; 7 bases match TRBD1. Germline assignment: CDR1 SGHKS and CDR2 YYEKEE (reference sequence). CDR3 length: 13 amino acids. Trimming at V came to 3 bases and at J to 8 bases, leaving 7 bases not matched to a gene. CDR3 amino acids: CASSSAGTDEAFF. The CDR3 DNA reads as TGTGCCAGCAGCTCGGCCGGGACAGACGAAGCTTTCTTT.

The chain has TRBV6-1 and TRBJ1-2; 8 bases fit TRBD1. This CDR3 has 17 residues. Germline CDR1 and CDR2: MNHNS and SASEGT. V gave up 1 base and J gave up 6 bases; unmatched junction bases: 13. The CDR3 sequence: CASSEEIIETGVDGYTF. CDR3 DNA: TGTGCCAGCAGTGAAGAAATTATAGAGACAGGGGTCGATGGCTACACCTTC.

The CDR3 nucleotides are TGTGCCAGCACCGACACTTATTATAGCAATCAGCCCCAGCATTTT. Its translation: CASTDTYYSNQPQHF. The J gene is TRBJ1-5, the V gene TRBV27; D gene uncertain. V was shortened by 7 bases and J by 0 bases, with 13 bases between the two germline ends. The CDR3 consists of 15 residues. The germline V gene has CDR1 MNHEY and CDR2 SMNVEV (reference sequence).

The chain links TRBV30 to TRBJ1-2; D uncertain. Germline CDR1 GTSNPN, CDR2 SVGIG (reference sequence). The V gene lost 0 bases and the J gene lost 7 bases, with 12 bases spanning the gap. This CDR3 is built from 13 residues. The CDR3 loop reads CAWSVGFSGGYTF. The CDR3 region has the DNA TGTGCCTGGAGTGTCGGGTTTTCTGGTGGCTACACCTTC.

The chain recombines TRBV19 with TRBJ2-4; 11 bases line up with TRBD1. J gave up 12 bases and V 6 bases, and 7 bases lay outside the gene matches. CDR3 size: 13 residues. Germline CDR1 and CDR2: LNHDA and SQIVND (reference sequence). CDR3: CASSSGQGADQYF. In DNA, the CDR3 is TGTGCCAGTAGCAGCGGACAGGGGGCAGATCAGTACTTC.

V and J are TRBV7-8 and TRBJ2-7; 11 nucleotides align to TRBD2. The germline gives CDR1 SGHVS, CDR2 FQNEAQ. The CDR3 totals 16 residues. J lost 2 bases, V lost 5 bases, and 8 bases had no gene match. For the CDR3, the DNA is TGTGCCAGCAGCCTAGGTAGCGGGAGGGCCCCCTACGAGCAGTACTTC. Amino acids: CASSLGSGRAPYEQYF.

For the CDR3, the DNA is TGTGCCAGCAGCCAGGGGGGAACGAACACTGAAGCTTTCTTT. It yields the protein CASSQGGTNTEAFF. The chain combines TRBV9 with TRBJ1-1; 7 nucleotides align to TRBD1. In germline, CDR1 is SGDLS, CDR2 YYNGEE. V was clipped by 4 bases and J by 1 base; unmatched bases: 4. This CDR3 contains 14 residues.

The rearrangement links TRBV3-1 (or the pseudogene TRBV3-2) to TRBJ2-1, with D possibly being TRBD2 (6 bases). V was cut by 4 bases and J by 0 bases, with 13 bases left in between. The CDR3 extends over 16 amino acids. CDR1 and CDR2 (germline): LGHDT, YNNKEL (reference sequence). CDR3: CASSRGAGSSYNEQFF. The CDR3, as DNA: TGTGCCAGCAGCCGGGGAGCGGGTTCCTCCTACAATGAGCAGTTCTTC.

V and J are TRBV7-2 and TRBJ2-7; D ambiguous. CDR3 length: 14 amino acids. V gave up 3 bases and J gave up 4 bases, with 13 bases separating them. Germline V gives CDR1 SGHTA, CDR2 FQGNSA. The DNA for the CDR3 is TGTGCCAGCAGCTTGTCGTTTCGGGTATACGAGCAGTACTTC. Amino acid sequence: CASSLSFRVYEQYF.

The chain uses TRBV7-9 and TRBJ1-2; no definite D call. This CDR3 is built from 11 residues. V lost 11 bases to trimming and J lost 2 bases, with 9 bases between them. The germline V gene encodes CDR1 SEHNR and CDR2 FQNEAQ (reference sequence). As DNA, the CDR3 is TGTGCCGGTGAGATCAACTATGGCTACACCTTC. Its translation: CAGEINYGYTF.

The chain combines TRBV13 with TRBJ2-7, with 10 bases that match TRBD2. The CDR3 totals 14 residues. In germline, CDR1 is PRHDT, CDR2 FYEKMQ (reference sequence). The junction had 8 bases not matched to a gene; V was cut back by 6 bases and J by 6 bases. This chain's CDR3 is CASRPTGLAIEQYF. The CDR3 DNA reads TGTGCCAGCAGACCGACGGGACTAGCGATCGAGCAGTACTTC.